This TCR beta chain was obtained from a study of blood T cell repertoires in COVID-19. On the study more broadly: Nucleic acid was either cDNA or gDNA, and it came from T cells, B-cell-depleted T cells, or PBMCs.

Assay used: immunoSEQ multiplex PCR; TCRdb lists only in-frame clones, some missing. The profile shows about 210,000 clones, roughly 85% of them singletons. Germline V gene data show CDR1 as LGHDT and CDR2 as YNNKEL (reference sequence). The V gene lost 1 base and the J gene lost 5 bases, with 9 bases spanning the gap. This CDR3 has 15 residues. The sequence was obtained from a man aged 50 to 60 with COVID-19, enrolled during active disease. The rearrangement links TRBV3-1 (or the pseudogene TRBV3-2) to TRBJ1-6; a weak D match, TRBD1 (5 bases). The specimen was peripheral blood. In DNA, the CDR3 is TGTGCCAGCAGCCAAGCCCCAGGGAATAATTCACCCCTCCACTTT. Amino acid sequence: CASSQAPGNNSPLHF.